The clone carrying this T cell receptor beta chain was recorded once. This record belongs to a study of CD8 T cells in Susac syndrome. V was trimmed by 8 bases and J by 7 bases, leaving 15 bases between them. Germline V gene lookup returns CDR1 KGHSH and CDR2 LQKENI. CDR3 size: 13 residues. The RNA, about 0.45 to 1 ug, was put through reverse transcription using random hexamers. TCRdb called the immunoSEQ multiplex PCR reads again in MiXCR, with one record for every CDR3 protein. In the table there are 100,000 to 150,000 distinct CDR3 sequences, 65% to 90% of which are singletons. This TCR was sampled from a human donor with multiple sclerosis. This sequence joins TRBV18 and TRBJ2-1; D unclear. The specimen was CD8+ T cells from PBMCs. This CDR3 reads CASAYTSFNEQFF. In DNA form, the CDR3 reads TGTGCCAGCGCTTATACCTCCTTTAATGAGCAGTTCTTC.